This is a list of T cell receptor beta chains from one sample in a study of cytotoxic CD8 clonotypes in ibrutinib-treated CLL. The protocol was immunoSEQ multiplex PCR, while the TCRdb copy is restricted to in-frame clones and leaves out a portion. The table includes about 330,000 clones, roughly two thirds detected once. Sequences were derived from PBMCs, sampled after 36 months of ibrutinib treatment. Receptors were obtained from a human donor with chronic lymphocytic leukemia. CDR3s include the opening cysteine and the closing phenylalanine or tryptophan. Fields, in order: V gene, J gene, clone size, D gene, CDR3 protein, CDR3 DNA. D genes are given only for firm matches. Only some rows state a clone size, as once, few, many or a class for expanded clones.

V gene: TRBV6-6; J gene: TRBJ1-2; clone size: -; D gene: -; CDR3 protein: CASSDQGNYGYTF; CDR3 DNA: TGTGCCAGCAGTGACCAGGGTAACTATGGCTACACCTTC
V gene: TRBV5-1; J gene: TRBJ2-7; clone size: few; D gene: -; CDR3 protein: CASSFRNGAYEQYF; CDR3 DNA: TGCGCCAGCAGCTTCCGCAACGGGGCCTACGAGCAGTACTTC
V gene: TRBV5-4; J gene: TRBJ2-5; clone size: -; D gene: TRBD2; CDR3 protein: CASSLWRGVVWEETQYF; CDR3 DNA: TGTGCCAGCAGCTTGTGGCGGGGGGTTGTGTGGGAAGAGACCCAGTACTTC
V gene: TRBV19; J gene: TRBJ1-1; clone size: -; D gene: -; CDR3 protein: CASSIDYSEAFF; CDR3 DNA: TGTGCCAGTAGTATAGATTATTCTGAAGCTTTCTTT
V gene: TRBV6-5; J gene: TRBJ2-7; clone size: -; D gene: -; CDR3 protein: CASSYSQGYYEQYF; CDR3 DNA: TGTGCCAGCAGTTACTCGCAGGGTTACTACGAGCAGTACTTC
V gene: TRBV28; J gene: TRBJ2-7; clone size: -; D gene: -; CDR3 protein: CASLEGAGPPTYEQYF; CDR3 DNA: TGTGCCAGCTTGGAGGGGGCAGGACCCCCGACGTACGAGCAGTACTTC
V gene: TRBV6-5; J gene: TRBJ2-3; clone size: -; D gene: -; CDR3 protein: CASEEVGTDTQYF; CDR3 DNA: TGTGCCAGCGAGGAGGTTGGCACAGATACGCAGTATTTT
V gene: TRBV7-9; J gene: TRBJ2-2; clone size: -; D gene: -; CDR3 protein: CASSLAGGNGELFF; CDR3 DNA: TGTGCCAGCAGCTTAGCGGGTGGCAACGGGGAGCTGTTTTTT
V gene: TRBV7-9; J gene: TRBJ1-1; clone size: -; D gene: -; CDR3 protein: CASSPPNVLYTEAFF; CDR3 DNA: TGTGCCAGCAGCCCCCCCAACGTCTTGTACACTGAAGCTTTCTTT
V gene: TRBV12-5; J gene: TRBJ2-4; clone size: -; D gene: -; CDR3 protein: CASGSPRGAPKNIQYF; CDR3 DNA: TGTGCTAGTGGCTCCCCCCGGGGCGCGCCCAAAAACATTCAGTACTTC
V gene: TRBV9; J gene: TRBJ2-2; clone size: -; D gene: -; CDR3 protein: CASSVSSSQTGELFF; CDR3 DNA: TGTGCCAGCAGCGTATCTTCCTCCCAGACCGGGGAGCTGTTTTTT